This T cell receptor (beta chain) was profiled in a study of blood T cell repertoires in COVID-19. V was clipped by 4 bases and J by 3 bases, with 12 bases between them. Germline V gene data show CDR1 as SGHDN and CDR2 as FVKESK. The CDR3 totals 14 residues. Sequencing was performed with immunoSEQ multiplex PCR; in TCRdb, only in-frame clones are kept and a portion is missing. This table has 130,000 or so clones, over 80% appearing once. The sequence derives from a human donor in a cohort sampled during active COVID-19. Sequencing input: peripheral blood. The J gene is TRBJ1-1, the V gene TRBV14; D might be TRBD1 (6 bases). CDR3 sequence reads: CASSPSGGHTEAFF. The CDR3 nucleotides are TGTGCCAGCAGCCCCTCCGGGGGGCACACTGAAGCTTTCTTT.